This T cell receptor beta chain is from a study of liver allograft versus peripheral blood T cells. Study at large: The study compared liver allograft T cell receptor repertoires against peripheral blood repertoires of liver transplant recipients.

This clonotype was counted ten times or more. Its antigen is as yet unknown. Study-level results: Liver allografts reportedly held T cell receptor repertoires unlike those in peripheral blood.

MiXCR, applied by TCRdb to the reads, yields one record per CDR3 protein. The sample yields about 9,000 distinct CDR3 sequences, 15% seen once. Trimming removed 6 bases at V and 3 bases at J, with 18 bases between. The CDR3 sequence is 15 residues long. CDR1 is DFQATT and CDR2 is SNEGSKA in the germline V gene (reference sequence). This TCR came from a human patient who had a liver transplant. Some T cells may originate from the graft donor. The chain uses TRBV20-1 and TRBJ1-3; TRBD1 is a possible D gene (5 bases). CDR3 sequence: CSARVGGVSGNTIYF. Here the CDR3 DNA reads TGCAGTGCCCGAGTCGGGGGAGTGAGTGGAAACACCATATATTTT.